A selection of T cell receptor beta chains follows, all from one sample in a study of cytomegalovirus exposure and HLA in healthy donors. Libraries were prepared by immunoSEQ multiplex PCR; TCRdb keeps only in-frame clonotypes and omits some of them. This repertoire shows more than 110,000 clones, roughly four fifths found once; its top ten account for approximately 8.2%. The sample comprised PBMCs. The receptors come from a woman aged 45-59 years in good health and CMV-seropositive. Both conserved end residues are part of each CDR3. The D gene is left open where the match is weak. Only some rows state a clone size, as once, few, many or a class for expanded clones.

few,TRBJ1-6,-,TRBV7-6,CASSSAGGVHSPLHF,TGTGCCAGCAGCTCCGCCGGAGGGGTGCATTCACCCCTCCACTTT
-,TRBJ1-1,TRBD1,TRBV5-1,CASSLLQGDTEAFF,TGCGCCAGCAGCTTGTTGCAGGGGGACACTGAAGCTTTCTTT
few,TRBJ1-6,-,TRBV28,CASSLSESLEGVPLHF,TGTGCCAGCAGTTTATCCGAGTCTCTAGAGGGGGTACCCCTCCACTTT
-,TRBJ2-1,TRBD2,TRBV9,CASSVGSGGNYEQFF,TGTGCCAGCAGCGTAGGGAGCGGGGGTAACTATGAGCAGTTCTTC
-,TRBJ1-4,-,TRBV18,CASSPREGLNEKLFF,TGTGCCAGCTCACCACGGGAGGGACTTAATGAAAAACTGTTTTTT
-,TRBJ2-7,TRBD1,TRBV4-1,CASSHSVDRGYEQYF,TGCGCCAGCAGCCATTCCGTGGACAGGGGCTACGAGCAGTACTTC
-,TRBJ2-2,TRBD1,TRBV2,CASSLGTGRGELFF,TGTGCCAGCAGCCTCGGGACAGGGCGGGGGGAGCTGTTTTTT
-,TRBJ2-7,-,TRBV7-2,CASSPGDGTYEQYF,TGTGCCAGCAGCCCAGGGGACGGAACCTACGAGCAGTACTTC
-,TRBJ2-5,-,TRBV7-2,CASSPEGRLETQYF,TGTGCCAGCAGCCCCGAGGGCAGGTTAGAGACCCAGTACTTC
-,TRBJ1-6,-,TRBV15,CATSRDPEGSPLHF,TGTGCCACCAGCAGAGACCCGGAGGGTTCACCCCTCCACTTT
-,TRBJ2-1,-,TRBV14,CASSQGGRVSYNEQFF,TGTGCCAGCAGCCAAGGGGGCAGGGTTTCCTACAATGAGCAGTTCTTC
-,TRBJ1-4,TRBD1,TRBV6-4,CASSDGTGTGDEKLFF,TGTGCCAGCAGTGACGGAACCGGGACAGGGGACGAAAAACTGTTTTTT
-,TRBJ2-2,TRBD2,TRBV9,CASSVAPGEGRVLFF,TGTGCCAGCAGCGTAGCTCCCGGGGAGGGAAGAGTGCTGTTTTTT
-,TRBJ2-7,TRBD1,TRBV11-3,CASSRDRSYEQYF,TGTGCCAGCAGCCGGGACAGGTCCTACGAGCAGTACTTC
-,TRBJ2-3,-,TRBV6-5,CASSLLGTQYF,TGTGCCAGCAGCCTGCTAGGTACGCAGTATTTT
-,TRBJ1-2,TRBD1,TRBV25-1,CATDDEPGQRRYGYTF,TGTGCCACTGACGACGAACCGGGACAGAGACGCTATGGCTACACCTTC
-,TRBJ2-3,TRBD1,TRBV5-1,CASSLQGAVPDTQYF,TGCGCCAGCAGCTTGCAGGGGGCCGTGCCAGATACGCAGTATTTT
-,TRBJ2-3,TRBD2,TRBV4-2,CASSRVGGSGGTDTQYF,TGTGCCAGCAGCCGGGTCGGAGGTAGCGGGGGCACAGATACGCAGTATTTT
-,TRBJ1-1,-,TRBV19,CASRTVRNTEAFF,TGTGCCAGCAGGACAGTTAGGAACACTGAAGCTTTCTTT
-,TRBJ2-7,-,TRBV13,CASSHAGTAVPSEQYF,TGTGCCAGCAGCCACGCGGGGACAGCGGTGCCGAGCGAGCAGTACTTC
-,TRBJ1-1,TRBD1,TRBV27,CASSFGQAGKTEAFF,TGTGCCAGCAGTTTTGGACAGGCTGGGAAAACTGAAGCTTTCTTT
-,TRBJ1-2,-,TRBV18,CASSPTLGSHNYGYTF,TGTGCCAGCTCACCAACCCTCGGGAGCCATAATTATGGCTACACCTTC
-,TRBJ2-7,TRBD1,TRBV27,CASSFGTGVHEQYF,TGTGCCAGCAGTTTCGGGACAGGGGTCCACGAGCAGTACTTC
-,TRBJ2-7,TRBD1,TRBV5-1,CASPLPGGQGTEKTNQHEQYF,TGCGCCAGTCCCCTTCCCGGCGGACAGGGCACCGAAAAGACGAACCAACACGAGCAGTACTTC